This TCR beta chain is drawn from a study of blood T cell repertoires in COVID-19. Study background: The United States, Italy and Spain provided the acute and convalescent COVID-19 samples.

The germline V and J ends were trimmed by 6 bases and 7 bases, with 9 bases remaining between them. The CDR3 has 11 residues. The germline CDR1 and CDR2 sequences are MNHEY and SVGAGI. As processed by the authors: Scientists estimated how many nucleated cells there were by amplifying reference gene primers. TCRdb keeps only in-frame clones here, not all; method: immunoSEQ multiplex PCR. The DNA was the basis for D and trimming; V, J and clone size are from that table. The top ten hold 1.2% of the sample, which has about 200,000 clones, over 80% seen once. Sequencing input: PBMCs or T cells enriched from blood (not recorded which). V and J are TRBV6-5 and TRBJ1-2; a weak D match, TRBD1 (6 bases). The receptor was derived from a man aged 25 to 40 who had recovered from COVID-19. The CDR3 region has the DNA TGTGCCAGCAGCCCAGGGGTTGGCTACACCTTC. It is translated as CASSPGVGYTF.